This paragraph reports one T cell receptor (beta chain). Its antigen is unknown. The sample comes from a study of CD8 T cells in ankylosing spondylitis. Study-wide points: Researchers reportedly found disease-linked clones significantly enriched in matched ankylosing spondylitis synovial fluid. A TCR beta motif of several highly homologous variants appeared characteristic of ankylosing spondylitis blood.

V lost 7 bases to trimming and J lost 4 bases, with 15 bases between them. The germline V gene has CDR1 SGHTA and CDR2 FQGNSA. This CDR3 region has 14 residues. TCRdb reprocessed the 5' RACE reads via MiXCR and lists one record per CDR3 protein. The sample has 400,000 or so distinct CDR3 sequences; 20% to 30% are singletons. Sequencing was done on a sample of blood, either unsorted or a sorted T cell fraction (not recorded which). The sequence derives from a male donor with ankylosing spondylitis. V is TRBV7-2 and J is TRBJ2-3; possibly TRBD2 for D (7 bases). The CDR3 loop is CASIQGRAPDTQYF. Written as DNA, the CDR3 is TGTGCCAGCATCCAGGGGAGGGCCCCAGATACGCAGTATTTT.